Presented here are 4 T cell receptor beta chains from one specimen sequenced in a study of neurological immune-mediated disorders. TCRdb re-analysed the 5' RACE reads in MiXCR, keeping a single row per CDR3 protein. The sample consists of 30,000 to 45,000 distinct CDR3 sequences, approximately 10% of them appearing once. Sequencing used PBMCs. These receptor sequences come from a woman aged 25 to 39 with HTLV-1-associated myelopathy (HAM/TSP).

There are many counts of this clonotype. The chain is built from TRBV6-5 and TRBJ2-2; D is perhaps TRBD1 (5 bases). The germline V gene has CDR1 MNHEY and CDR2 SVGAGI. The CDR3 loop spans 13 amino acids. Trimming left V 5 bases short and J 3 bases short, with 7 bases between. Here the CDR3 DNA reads TGTGCCAGCAGTAAACAGGACACCGGGGAGCTGTTTTTT. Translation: CASSKQDTGELFF.

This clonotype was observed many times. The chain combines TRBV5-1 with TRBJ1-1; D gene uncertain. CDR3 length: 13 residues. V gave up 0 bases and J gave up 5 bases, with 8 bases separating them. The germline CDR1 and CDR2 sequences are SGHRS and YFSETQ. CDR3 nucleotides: TGCGCCAGCAGCTTGGATGGGAGTACTGAAGCTTTCTTT. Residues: CASSLDGSTEAFF.

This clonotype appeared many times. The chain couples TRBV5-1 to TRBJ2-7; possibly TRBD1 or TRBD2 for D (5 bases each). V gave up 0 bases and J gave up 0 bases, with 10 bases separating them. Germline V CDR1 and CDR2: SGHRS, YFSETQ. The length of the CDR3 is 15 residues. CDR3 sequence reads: CASSLGGTASYEQYF. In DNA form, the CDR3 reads TGCGCCAGCAGCTTGGGTGGGACGGCCTCCTACGAGCAGTACTTC.

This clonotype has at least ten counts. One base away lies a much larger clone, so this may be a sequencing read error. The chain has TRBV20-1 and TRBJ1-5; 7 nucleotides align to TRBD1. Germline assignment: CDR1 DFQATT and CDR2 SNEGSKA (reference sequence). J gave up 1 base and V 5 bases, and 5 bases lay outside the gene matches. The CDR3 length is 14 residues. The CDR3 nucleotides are TGCAGTGCTCGACAGGGAGTAAGCAATCAGCCCCAGCATTTT. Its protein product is CSARQGVSNQPQHF.